This TCR beta chain was captured by sequencing in a study of blood T cell repertoires in COVID-19. Across the study: COVID-19 samples, acute and convalescent, were from the United States, Italy and Spain. The cDNA or gDNA used as material had been derived from T cells, B-cell-depleted T cells, or PBMCs.

As originally analysed: Estimation of nucleated cell counts was performed using reference gene primer amplification. The method was immunoSEQ multiplex PCR; TCRdb's version includes in-frame clones alone and lacks a portion of them. V and J calls and clone size come straight from that table; D and trimming were deduced from the DNA. The sample carries 260,000 or so clones, around 82% recorded once. This CDR3 spans 12 amino acids. Trimming cost V 5 bases and J 5 bases, with 7 bases left between them. This TCR was recovered from a man older than 75 with acute or convalescent COVID-19. Sequencing input: peripheral blood. The rearrangement uses TRBV12-3 or TRBV12-4 and TRBJ1-5; D may be TRBD1 (5 bases). The CDR3 spells CASSIRDQPQHF. CDR3 nucleotide sequence: TGTGCCAGCAGTATCAGGGATCAGCCCCAGCATTTT.